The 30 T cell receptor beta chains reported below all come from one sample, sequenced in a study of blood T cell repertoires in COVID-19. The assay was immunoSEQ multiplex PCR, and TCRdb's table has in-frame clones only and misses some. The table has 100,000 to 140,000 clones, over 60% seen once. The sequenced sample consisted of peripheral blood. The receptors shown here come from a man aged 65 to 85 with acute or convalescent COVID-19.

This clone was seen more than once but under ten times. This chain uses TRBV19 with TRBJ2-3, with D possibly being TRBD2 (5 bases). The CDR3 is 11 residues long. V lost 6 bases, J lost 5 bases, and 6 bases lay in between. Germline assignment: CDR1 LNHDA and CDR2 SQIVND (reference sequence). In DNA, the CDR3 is TGTGCCAGTAGGGAGGTAGATACGCAGTATTTT. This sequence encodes CASREVDTQYF.

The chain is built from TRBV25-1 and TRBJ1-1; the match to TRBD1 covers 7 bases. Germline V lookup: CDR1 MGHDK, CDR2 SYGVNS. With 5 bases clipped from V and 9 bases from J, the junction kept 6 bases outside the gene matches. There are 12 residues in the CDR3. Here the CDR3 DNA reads TGTGCCAGCAGTCAAACGACAGGGAAAGCTTTCTTT. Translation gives CASSQTTGKAFF.

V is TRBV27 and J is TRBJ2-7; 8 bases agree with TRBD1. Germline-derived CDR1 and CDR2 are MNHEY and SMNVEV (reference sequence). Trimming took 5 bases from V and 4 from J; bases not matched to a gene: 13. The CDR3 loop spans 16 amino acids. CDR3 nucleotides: TGTGCCAGCAGTATGCTTCCGGGACAGGAGGGTTACGAGCAGTACTTC. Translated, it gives CASSMLPGQEGYEQYF.

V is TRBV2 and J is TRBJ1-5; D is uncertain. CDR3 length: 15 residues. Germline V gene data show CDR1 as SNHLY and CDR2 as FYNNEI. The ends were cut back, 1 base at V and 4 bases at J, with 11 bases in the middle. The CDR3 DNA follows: TGTGCCAGCAGTGAAGGTGGGCCTCCGAATCAGCCCCAGCATTTT. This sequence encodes CASSEGGPPNQPQHF.

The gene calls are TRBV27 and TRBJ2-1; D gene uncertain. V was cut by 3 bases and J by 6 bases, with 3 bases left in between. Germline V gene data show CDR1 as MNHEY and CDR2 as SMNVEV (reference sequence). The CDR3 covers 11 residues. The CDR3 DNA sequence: TGTGCCAGCAGTTTTCTCAATGAGCAGTTCTTC. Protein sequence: CASSFLNEQFF.

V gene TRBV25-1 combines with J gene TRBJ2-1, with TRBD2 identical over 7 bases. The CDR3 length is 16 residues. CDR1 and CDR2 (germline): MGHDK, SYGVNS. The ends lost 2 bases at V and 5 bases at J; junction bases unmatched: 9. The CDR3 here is CASSERLASPHNEQFF. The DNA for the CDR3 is TGTGCCAGCAGTGAAAGACTAGCATCCCCCCACAATGAGCAGTTCTTC.

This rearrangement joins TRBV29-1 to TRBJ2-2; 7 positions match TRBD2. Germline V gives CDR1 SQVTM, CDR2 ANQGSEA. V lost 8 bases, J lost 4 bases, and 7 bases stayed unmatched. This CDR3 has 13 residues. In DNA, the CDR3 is TGCAGCTCCCGGGGGGTCGCCACCGGGGAGCTGTTTTTT. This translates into CSSRGVATGELFF.

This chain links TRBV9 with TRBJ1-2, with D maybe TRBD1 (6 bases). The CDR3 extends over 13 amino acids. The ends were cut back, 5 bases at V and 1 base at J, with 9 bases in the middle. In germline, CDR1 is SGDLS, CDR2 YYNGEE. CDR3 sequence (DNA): TGTGCCAGCAGTGACAGGTTTAACTATGGCTACACCTTC. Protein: CASSDRFNYGYTF.

In DNA form, the CDR3 reads TGCGCCAGCGGCCAGGGGGCTGCCCTCTCTGGGGCCAACGTCCTGACTTTC. Its translation is CASGQGAALSGANVLTF. This chain links TRBV5-1 with TRBJ2-6; 8 nucleotides align to TRBD1. V lost 7 bases, J lost 0 bases, and 9 bases stayed unmatched. Germline loops: CDR1 SGHRS, CDR2 YFSETQ. This CDR3 has 17 residues.

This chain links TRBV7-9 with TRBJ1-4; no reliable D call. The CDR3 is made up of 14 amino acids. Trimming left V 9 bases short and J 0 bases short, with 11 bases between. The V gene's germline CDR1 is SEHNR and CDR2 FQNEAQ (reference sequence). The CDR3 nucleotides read TGTGCCAGTGACGGGGTTTCAACTAATGAAAAACTGTTTTTT. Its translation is CASDGVSTNEKLFF.

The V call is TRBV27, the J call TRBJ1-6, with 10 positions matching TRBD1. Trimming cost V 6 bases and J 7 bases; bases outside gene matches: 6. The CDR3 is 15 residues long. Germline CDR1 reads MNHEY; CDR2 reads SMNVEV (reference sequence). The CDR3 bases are TGTGCCAGCAGGGGGGACAGGGGTAGGAATTCACCCCTCCACTTT. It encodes CASRGDRGRNSPLHF.

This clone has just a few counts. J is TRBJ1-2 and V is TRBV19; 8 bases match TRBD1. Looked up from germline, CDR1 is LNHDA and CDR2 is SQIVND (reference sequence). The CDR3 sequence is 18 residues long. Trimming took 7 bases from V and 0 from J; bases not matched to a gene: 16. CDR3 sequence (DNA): TGTGCCAGTACTAATAGCCGTGGACAGGGTGGGTCTAACTATGGCTACACCTTC. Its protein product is CASTNSRGQGGSNYGYTF. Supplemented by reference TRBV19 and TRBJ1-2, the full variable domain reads DGGITQSPKYLFRKEGQNVTLSCEQNLNHDAMYWYRQDPGQGLRLIYYSQIVNDFQKGDIAEGYSVSREKKESFPLTVTSAQKNPTAFYLCASTNSRGQGGSNYGYTFGSGTRLTVV.

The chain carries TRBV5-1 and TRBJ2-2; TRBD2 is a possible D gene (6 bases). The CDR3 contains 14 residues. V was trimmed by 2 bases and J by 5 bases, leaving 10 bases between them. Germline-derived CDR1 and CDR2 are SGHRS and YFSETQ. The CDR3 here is CASSFGGPTGELFF. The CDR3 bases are TGCGCCAGCAGCTTTGGAGGGCCTACCGGGGAGCTGTTTTTT.

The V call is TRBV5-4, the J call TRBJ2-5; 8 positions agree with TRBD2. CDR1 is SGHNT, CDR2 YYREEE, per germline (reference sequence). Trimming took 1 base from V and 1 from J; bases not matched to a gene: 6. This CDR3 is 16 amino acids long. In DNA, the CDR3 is TGTGCCAGCAGCTTGAGCCAAACTAGCGGCCAAGAGACCCAGTACTTC. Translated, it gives CASSLSQTSGQETQYF.

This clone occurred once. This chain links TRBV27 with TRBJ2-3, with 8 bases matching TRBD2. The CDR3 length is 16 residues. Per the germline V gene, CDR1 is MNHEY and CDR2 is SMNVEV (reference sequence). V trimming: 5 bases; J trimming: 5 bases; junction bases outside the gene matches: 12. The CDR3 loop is CASSRVAGRPEDTQYF. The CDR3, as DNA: TGTGCCAGCAGTAGGGTAGCGGGGCGGCCGGAAGATACGCAGTATTTT.

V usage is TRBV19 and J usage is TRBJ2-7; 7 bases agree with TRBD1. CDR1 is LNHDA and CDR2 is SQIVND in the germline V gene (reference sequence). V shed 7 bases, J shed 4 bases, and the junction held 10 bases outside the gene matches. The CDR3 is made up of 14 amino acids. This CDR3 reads CASNEGGQTYEQYF. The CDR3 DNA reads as TGTGCCAGTAACGAAGGGGGACAGACTTACGAGCAGTACTTC.

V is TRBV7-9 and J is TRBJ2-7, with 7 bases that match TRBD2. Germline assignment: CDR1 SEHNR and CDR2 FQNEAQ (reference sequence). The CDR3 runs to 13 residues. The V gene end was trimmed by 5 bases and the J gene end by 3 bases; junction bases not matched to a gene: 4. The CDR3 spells CASSALADYEQYF. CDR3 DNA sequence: TGTGCCAGCAGCGCTCTAGCGGACTACGAGCAGTACTTC.

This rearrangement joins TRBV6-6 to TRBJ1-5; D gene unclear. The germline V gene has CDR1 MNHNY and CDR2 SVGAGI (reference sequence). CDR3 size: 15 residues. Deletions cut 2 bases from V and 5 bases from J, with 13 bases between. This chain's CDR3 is CASSYLPTSYQPQHF. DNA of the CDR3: TGTGCCAGCAGTTACCTCCCGACATCTTATCAGCCCCAGCATTTT.

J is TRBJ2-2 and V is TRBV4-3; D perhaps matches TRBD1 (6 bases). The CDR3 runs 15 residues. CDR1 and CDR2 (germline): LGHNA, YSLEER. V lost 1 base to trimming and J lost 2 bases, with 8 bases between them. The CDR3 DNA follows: TGCGCCAGCAGCCAAGGGGGACACAACACCGGGGAGCTGTTTTTT. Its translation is CASSQGGHNTGELFF.

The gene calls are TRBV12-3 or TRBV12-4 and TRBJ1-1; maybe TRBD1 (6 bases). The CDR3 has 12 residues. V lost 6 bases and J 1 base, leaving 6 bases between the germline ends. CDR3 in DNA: TGTGCCAGCAGGGGACAGAACACTGAAGCTTTCTTT. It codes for CASRGQNTEAFF.

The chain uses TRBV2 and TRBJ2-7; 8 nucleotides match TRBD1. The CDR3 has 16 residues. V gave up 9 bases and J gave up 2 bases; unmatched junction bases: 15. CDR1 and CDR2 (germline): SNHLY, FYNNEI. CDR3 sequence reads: CASSLQGQGMAYEQYF. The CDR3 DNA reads TGTGCCAGTTCCCTTCAAGGACAGGGTATGGCCTACGAGCAGTACTTC. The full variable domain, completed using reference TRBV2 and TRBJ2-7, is EPEVTQTPSHQVTQMGQEVILRCVPISNHLYFYWYRQILGQKVEFLVSFYNNEISEKSEIFDDQFSVERPDGSNFTLKIRSTKLEDSAMYFCASSLQGQGMAYEQYFGPGTRLTVT.

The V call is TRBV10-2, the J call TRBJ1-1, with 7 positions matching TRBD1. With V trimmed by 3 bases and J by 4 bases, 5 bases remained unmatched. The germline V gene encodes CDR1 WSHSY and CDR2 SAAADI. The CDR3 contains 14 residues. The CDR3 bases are TGCGCCAGCAGTGATCCGACAGGGTTCACTGAAGCTTTCTTT. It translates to CASSDPTGFTEAFF.

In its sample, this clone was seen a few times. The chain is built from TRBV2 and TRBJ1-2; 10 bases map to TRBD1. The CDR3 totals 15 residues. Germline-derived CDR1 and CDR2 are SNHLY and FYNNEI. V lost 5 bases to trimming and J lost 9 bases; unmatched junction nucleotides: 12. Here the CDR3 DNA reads TGTGCCAGCAGTAGTACCGGGACAGGGGCAGAACGCTACACCTTC. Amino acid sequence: CASSSTGTGAERYTF.

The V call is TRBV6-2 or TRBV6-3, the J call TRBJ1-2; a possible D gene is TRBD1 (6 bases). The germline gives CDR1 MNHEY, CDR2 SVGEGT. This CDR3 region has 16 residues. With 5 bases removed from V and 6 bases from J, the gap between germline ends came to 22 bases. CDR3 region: CASSQTQGWGRNGYTF. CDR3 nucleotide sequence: TGTGCCAGCAGTCAAACACAGGGTTGGGGCAGGAATGGCTACACCTTC.

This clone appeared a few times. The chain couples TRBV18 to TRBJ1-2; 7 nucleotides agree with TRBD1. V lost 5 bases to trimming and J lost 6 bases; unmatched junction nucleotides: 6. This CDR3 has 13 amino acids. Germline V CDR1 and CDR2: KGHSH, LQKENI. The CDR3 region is CASSAEGADGYTF. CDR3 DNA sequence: TGTGCCAGCTCAGCAGAGGGGGCAGATGGCTACACCTTC.

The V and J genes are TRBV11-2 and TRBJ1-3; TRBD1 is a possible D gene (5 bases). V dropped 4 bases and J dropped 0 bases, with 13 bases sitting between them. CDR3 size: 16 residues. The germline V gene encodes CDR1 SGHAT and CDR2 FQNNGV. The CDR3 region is CASSSYKGLSGNTIYF. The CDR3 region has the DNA TGTGCCAGCAGCTCATACAAGGGGCTCTCTGGAAACACCATATATTTT.

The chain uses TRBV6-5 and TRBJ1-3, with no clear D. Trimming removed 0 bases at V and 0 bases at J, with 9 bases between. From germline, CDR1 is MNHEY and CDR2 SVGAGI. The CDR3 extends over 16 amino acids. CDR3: CASSYSPSSSGNTIYF. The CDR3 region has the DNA TGTGCCAGCAGTTACTCTCCGAGCTCCTCTGGAAACACCATATATTTT.

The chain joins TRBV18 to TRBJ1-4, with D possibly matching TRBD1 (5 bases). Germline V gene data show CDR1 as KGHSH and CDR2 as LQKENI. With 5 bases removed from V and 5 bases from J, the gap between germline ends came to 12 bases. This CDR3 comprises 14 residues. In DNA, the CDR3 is TGTGCCAGCTCAATTAAAAGGGGAAATGAAAAACTGTTTTTT. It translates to CASSIKRGNEKLFF.

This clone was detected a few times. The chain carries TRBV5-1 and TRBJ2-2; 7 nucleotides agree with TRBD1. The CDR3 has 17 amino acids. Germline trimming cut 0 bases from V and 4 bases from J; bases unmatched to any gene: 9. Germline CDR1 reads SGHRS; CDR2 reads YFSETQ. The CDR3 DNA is TGCGCCAGCAGCTTGGGAGACAGGGCCCTAACCACCGGGGAGCTGTTTTTT. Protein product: CASSLGDRALTTGELFF.

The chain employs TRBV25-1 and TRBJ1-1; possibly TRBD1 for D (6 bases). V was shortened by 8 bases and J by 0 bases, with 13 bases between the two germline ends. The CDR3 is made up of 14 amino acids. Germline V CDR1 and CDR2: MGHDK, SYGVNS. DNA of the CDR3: TGTGCCAGCCCATGGACAGATCTGAACACTGAAGCTTTCTTT. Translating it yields CASPWTDLNTEAFF.